Presented here are 9 T cell receptor beta chains from one specimen sequenced in a study of T cells after yellow fever vaccination. TCRdb re-analysed the 5' RACE reads in MiXCR, keeping a single row per CDR3 protein. The repertoire holds approximately 250,000 distinct CDR3 sequences, with approximately 6.8% as singletons. This material consisted of CD4+ T cells sorted from PBMCs, taken on the day of the yellow fever booster vaccination. Source of these receptors: a young man who received the YFV17D yellow fever vaccine.

The chain combines TRBV9 with TRBJ2-7; TRBD2 agrees at 13 bases. The V gene end was trimmed by 4 bases and the J gene end by 3 bases; junction bases not matched to a gene: 10. This CDR3 comprises 17 residues. Germline V gene data show CDR1 as SGDLS and CDR2 as YYNGEE. The CDR3 here is CASSSSGLAGHLYEQYF. Written as DNA, the CDR3 is TGTGCCAGCAGCTCGTCGGGACTAGCGGGACATCTCTACGAGCAGTACTTC.

The gene calls are TRBV6-1 and TRBJ1-2, with TRBD1 matching 12 bases. CDR1 and CDR2 (germline): MNHNS, SASEGT. V lost 5 bases to trimming and J lost 5 bases; unmatched junction nucleotides: 12. The CDR3 consists of 17 residues. The CDR3 loop reads CASSPPPGTGGSYGYTF. The CDR3 coding sequence is TGTGCCAGCAGTCCCCCTCCGGGGACAGGGGGCAGTTATGGCTACACCTTC.

At least ten counts were recorded for this clonotype. V is TRBV25-1 and J is TRBJ2-2; D gene ambiguous. Trimming removed 4 bases from V and 2 bases from J, with 8 bases in between. Germline-derived CDR1 and CDR2 are MGHDK and SYGVNS. This CDR3 contains 14 residues. CDR3 DNA sequence: TGTGCCAGCAGTGTCGGGCCTAACACCGGGGAGCTGTTTTTT. The encoded protein is CASSVGPNTGELFF.

This clonotype was counted between two and nine times. The chain recombines TRBV5-1 with TRBJ2-2; D is undetermined. With 0 bases removed from V and 1 base from J, the gap between germline ends came to 7 bases. The germline gives CDR1 SGHRS, CDR2 YFSETQ. CDR3 length: 15 residues. The chain's CDR3 is CASSLGRMNTGELFF. CDR3 bases: TGCGCCAGCAGCTTGGGGCGGATGAACACCGGGGAGCTGTTTTTT.

The chain carries TRBV6-2 or TRBV6-3 and TRBJ2-1; D not certain. The V end lost 2 bases, the J end lost 9 bases, and 11 bases lay between the germline ends. Germline V CDR1 and CDR2: MNHEY, SVGEGT. The CDR3 runs to 13 residues. The CDR3 DNA sequence: TGTGCCAGCAGTTACATGTCAGGAAGTGAGCAGTTCTTC. It codes for CASSYMSGSEQFF.

This clonotype was picked up many times. The J gene is TRBJ1-1, the V gene TRBV12-3 or TRBV12-4, with D unresolved. This CDR3 is 13 amino acids long. Trimming removed 7 bases from V and 1 base from J, with 10 bases in between. The chain's CDR3 is CASTLDRNTEAFF. Written as DNA, the CDR3 is TGTGCCAGCACATTAGACCGGAACACTGAAGCTTTCTTT.

This clonotype was detected a few times. The genes are TRBV28 and TRBJ1-2; D may be TRBD1 (6 bases). In germline, CDR1 is MDHEN, CDR2 SYDVKM. Trimming left V 5 bases short and J 8 bases short, with 9 bases between. This CDR3 contains 11 residues. The CDR3 protein is CASSRDRGYTF. The CDR3, as DNA: TGTGCCAGCAGTAGAGACAGGGGCTACACCTTC.

About this clonotype: A much larger clone sits a single nucleotide away, making a read error possible. The chain has TRBV11-3 and TRBJ2-5, with D possibly TRBD2 on 6 matching bases. This CDR3 spans 16 amino acids. CDR1 is SGHNT and CDR2 is YENEEA in the germline V gene. CDR3 in DNA: TGTACCAGCAGCTTAGTATCCCGGACTACCCAAGAGACCCAGTACTTC. Protein product: CTSSLVSRTTQETQYF.

The sample holds a few counts of this clonotype. The V and J genes are TRBV7-9 and TRBJ2-7; 9 bases are a match to TRBD1. Trimming removed 5 bases from V and 3 bases from J; junction bases left unmatched: 8. The germline CDR1 and CDR2 sequences are SEHNR and FQNEAQ (reference sequence). CDR3 size: 15 residues. The CDR3: CASSNPGQGNYEQYF. For the CDR3, the DNA is TGTGCCAGCAGCAACCCGGGACAGGGAAACTACGAGCAGTACTTC.